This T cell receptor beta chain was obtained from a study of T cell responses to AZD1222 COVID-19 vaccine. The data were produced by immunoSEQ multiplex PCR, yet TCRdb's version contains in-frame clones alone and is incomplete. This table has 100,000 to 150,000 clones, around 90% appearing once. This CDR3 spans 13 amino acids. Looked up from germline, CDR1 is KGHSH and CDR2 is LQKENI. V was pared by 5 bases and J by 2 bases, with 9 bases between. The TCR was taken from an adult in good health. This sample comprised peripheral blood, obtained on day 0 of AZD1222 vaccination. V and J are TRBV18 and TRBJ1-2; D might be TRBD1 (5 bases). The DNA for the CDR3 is TGTGCCAGCTCATCCGGGGCCAACTATGGCTACACCTTC. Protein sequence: CASSSGANYGYTF.